A single sample gave rise to the 10 T cell receptor beta chains below, sequenced in a study of blood T cell repertoires in COVID-19. The data were produced by immunoSEQ multiplex PCR, yet TCRdb's version contains in-frame clones alone and is incomplete. The table lists a few hundred thousand clones, around nine tenths of them singletons. Sequencing was carried out using peripheral blood. All receptors come from a man aged 55-75 years who had recovered from COVID-19.

The J gene is TRBJ2-1, the V gene TRBV19; TRBD2 might be the D (6 bases). The CDR3 totals 14 residues. The V end was cut by 3 bases, the J end by 8 bases, with 14 bases between. Germline values: CDR1 LNHDA, CDR2 SQIVND (reference sequence). The CDR3 loop is CASSMGLTLDEQFF. The CDR3 DNA sequence: TGTGCCAGTAGTATGGGACTCACTTTGGATGAGCAGTTCTTC.

The rearrangement uses TRBV19 and TRBJ1-5, with 9 bases matching TRBD1. Trimming cost V 0 bases and J 4 bases; bases outside gene matches: 4. There are 16 residues in the CDR3. Germline-derived CDR1 and CDR2 are LNHDA and SQIVND (reference sequence). The CDR3, as DNA: TGTGCCAGTAGTATAGATGGGGGACAGGGTAATCAGCCCCAGCATTTT. This sequence encodes CASSIDGGQGNQPQHF.

The V call is TRBV5-1, the J call TRBJ2-2; 7 bases agree with TRBD1. The V and J ends lost 4 bases and 1 base, in that order; junction bases with no gene match: 4. The CDR3 totals 15 residues. The germline gives CDR1 SGHRS, CDR2 YFSETQ. In nucleotides, the CDR3 is TGCGCCAGCAGCCCCGGACAGGTGAACACCGGGGAGCTGTTTTTT. This codes for CASSPGQVNTGELFF.

The chain employs TRBV6-2 or TRBV6-3 and TRBJ2-2; TRBD1 matches 8 bases. V shed 5 bases and J 6 bases; nucleotides not matched to a gene: 5. The CDR3 runs to 14 residues. The germline V gene has CDR1 MNHEY and CDR2 SVGEGT. The CDR3, as DNA: TGTGCCAGCAGTCTCAGGGGGCGTGCCGGGGAGCTGTTTTTT. Translation gives CASSLRGRAGELFF.

This clone was detected once. J is TRBJ1-2 and V is TRBV7-9, with 7 bases lining up with TRBD1. The CDR3 has 12 amino acids. Germline V gene data show CDR1 as SEHNR and CDR2 as FQNEAQ (reference sequence). The V and J ends lost 5 bases and 6 bases, in that order; junction bases with no gene match: 3. The CDR3 loop is CASSPQGDGYTF. The DNA for the CDR3 is TGTGCCAGCAGCCCCCAGGGGGATGGCTACACCTTC.

This chain uses TRBV30 with TRBJ2-1; 8 positions match TRBD2. CDR1 is GTSNPN and CDR2 is SVGIG in the germline V gene (reference sequence). Trimming took 5 bases from V and 8 from J; bases not matched to a gene: 20. The length of the CDR3 is 17 residues. CDR3 DNA: TGTGCCTGGTTTGGCCGAAGCGGGGGCACTGGTGGCTATGAGCAGTTCTTC. This translates into CAWFGRSGGTGGYEQFF.

This chain connects TRBV4-3 to TRBJ1-1, with TRBD1 as a possible D gene (5 bases). Trimming took off 1 base at V and 0 bases at J, with 6 bases between the two ends. Germline assignment: CDR1 LGHNA and CDR2 YSLEER. The CDR3 has 14 residues. As DNA, the CDR3 is TGCGCCAGCAGCCAAGCAGGGTTGAACACTGAAGCTTTCTTT. It yields the protein CASSQAGLNTEAFF.

The genes are TRBV7-8 and TRBJ2-3; 10 bases align to TRBD1. V lost 1 base and J lost 3; bases outside the gene matches: 4. The CDR3 consists of 16 residues. The germline gives CDR1 SGHVS, CDR2 FQNEAQ. This CDR3 reads CASSLVGTGVTDTQYF. The CDR3 DNA reads TGTGCCAGCAGCTTAGTTGGGACAGGGGTGACAGATACGCAGTATTTT.

The genes are TRBV19 and TRBJ1-5, with TRBD1 as a possible D gene (5 bases). Trimming left V 5 bases short and J 5 bases short, with 16 bases between. The germline V gene has CDR1 LNHDA and CDR2 SQIVND (reference sequence). The CDR3 is 15 residues long. In DNA form, the CDR3 reads TGTGCCAGTAGTTCGCGCAGGGAAGGAGATCAGCCCCAGCATTTT. This gives the protein CASSSRREGDQPQHF.

The chain employs TRBV30 and TRBJ1-1; D perhaps matches TRBD1 (6 bases). CDR1 is GTSNPN and CDR2 is SVGIG in the germline V gene (reference sequence). The V gene lost 1 base and the J gene lost 6 bases, with 18 bases spanning the gap. CDR3 length: 15 amino acids. The CDR3: CAWSDLTGDGAEAFF. The CDR3 DNA sequence: TGTGCCTGGAGTGACCTGACAGGTGATGGAGCTGAAGCTTTCTTT. The full variable domain, in which reference TRBV30 and TRBJ1-1 provide the parts outside the CDR3, is SQTIHQWPATLVQPVGSPLSLECTVEGTSNPNLYWYRQAAGRGLQLLFYSVGIGQISSEVPQNLSASRPQDRQFILSSKKLLLSDSGFYLCAWSDLTGDGAEAFFGQGTRLTVV.